This passage covers 25 T cell receptor beta chains from one sample sequenced in a study of T-cell reconstitution after alpha-beta-depleted transplantation in children. Preparing the TCRbeta library involved the use of unique molecular identifiers. TCRdb called the PCR reads again in MiXCR, with one record for every CDR3 protein. The table has around 300,000 distinct CDR3 sequences, under 14% seen once. The source material was peripheral blood, sampled 180 days after TCRalphabeta/CD19-depleted stem cell transplant. The source of these receptors is a male patient aged 2 to 10 who had a stem cell transplant for chronic granulomatous disease, so the T cells may come from the graft donor.

This clonotype was seen only a few times. In this CDR3 the conserved last residue, phenylalanine or tryptophan, is missing, so a read error is likely. The rearrangement joins TRBV5-5 to TRBJ2-3, with D hard to call. Trimming cost V 2 bases and J 7 bases, with 17 bases left between them. The length of the CDR3 is 15 residues. Germline CDR1 reads SGHKS; CDR2 reads YYEKEE (reference sequence). The CDR3 reads CASSFASVGRNTQYL. The CDR3 nucleotides read TGTGCCAGCAGCTTCGCCTCGGTGGGTAGAAATACGCAGTATTTA.

This clonotype occurred many times. This chain connects TRBV5-1 to TRBJ1-1; D unclear. V lost 1 base and J 0 bases, leaving 10 bases between the germline ends. The germline V gene has CDR1 SGHRS and CDR2 YFSETQ. CDR3 length: 15 amino acids. The CDR3 protein is CASSLYSVMNTEAFF. In nucleotides, the CDR3 is TGCGCCAGCAGCTTGTATTCAGTCATGAACACTGAAGCTTTCTTT.

Ten or more counts support this clonotype. This rearrangement joins TRBV20-1 to TRBJ1-2, with D perhaps TRBD1 (6 bases). V was pared by 2 bases and J by 5 bases, with 27 bases between. Per the germline V gene, CDR1 is DFQATT and CDR2 is SNEGSKA (reference sequence). CDR3 length: 18 amino acids. This chain's CDR3 is CSARRSGAKTIYRYGYTF. The CDR3, as DNA: TGCAGTGCTAGAAGATCAGGGGCTAAAACTATATATCGATATGGCTACACCTTC.

This clonotype showed up many times. The chain uses TRBV12-3 or TRBV12-4 and TRBJ2-7; D is ambiguous. This CDR3 spans 12 amino acids. The germline V and J ends were trimmed by 5 bases and 5 bases, with 10 bases remaining between them. CDR3 sequence reads: CASSILPDEQYF. For the CDR3, the DNA is TGTGCCAGCAGTATCTTGCCCGACGAGCAGTACTTC.

Ten or more counts support this clonotype. The chain links TRBV7-2 to TRBJ1-5; D unresolved. The germline V gene encodes CDR1 SGHTA and CDR2 FQGNSA. This CDR3 contains 13 residues. Trimming stripped 0 bases from V and 5 bases from J, with 5 bases between. CDR3: CASSLAADQPQHF. Here the CDR3 DNA reads TGTGCCAGCAGCTTAGCGGCAGATCAGCCCCAGCATTTT.

This clonotype was detected many times. V gene TRBV6-2 or TRBV6-3 combines with J gene TRBJ2-5, with D tentatively TRBD2 (5 bases). The CDR3 is 13 amino acids. Germline loops: CDR1 MNHEY, CDR2 SVGEGT. V was cut by 4 bases and J by 6 bases, with 12 bases left in between. The CDR3: CASSWTFGKTQYF. The CDR3 DNA sequence: TGTGCCAGCAGTTGGACTTTTGGGAAGACCCAGTACTTC.

This clonotype was recorded at least ten times. This chain uses TRBV29-1 with TRBJ1-4; 7 nucleotides align to TRBD1. There are 12 residues in the CDR3. Germline V CDR1 and CDR2: SQVTM, ANQGSEA. After removal of 7 bases from V and 3 bases from J, the junction contained 2 bases not matched to a gene. The CDR3 DNA reads TGCAGCGGCGGACAGGCTAATGAAAAACTGTTTTTT. Its protein product is CSGGQANEKLFF.

With respect to this clonotype: This may be a read error: a much more frequent sequence differs by one nucleotide. The CDR3 DNA reads as TGCAGTGCTGCCCTGGTGGGGGTCGCTGAAGGTTTCTTT. Translated: CSAALVGVAEGFF. The chain joins TRBV20-1 to TRBJ1-1; D is perhaps TRBD1 (5 bases). The CDR3 is made up of 13 amino acids. Germline V gene lookup returns CDR1 DFQATT and CDR2 SNEGSKA (reference sequence).

This clonotype was recorded at least ten times. This chain joins TRBV20-1 and TRBJ2-7; 10 bases match TRBD2. This CDR3 region has 13 residues. Germline loops: CDR1 DFQATT, CDR2 SNEGSKA (reference sequence). The V segment lost 5 bases and the J segment 3 bases; nucleotides outside the gene matches: 4. The CDR3 spells CSARTSGLYEQYF. Here the CDR3 DNA reads TGCAGTGCTCGGACTAGCGGTCTCTACGAGCAGTACTTC.

This clonotype was picked up many times. The V call is TRBV29-1, the J call TRBJ2-1; D is uncertain. The germline V gene encodes CDR1 SQVTM and CDR2 ANQGSEA. The CDR3 has 12 residues. V lost 8 bases and J 4 bases, leaving 12 bases between the germline ends. CDR3 amino acids: CSQTTLYNEQFF. CDR3 sequence (DNA): TGCAGCCAAACGACACTTTACAATGAGCAGTTCTTC.

This clonotype was recorded at least ten times. CDR3 amino acids: CSVGGYGYTF. The CDR3 coding sequence is TGCAGCGTTGGGGGTTATGGCTACACCTTC. The chain is built from TRBV29-1 and TRBJ1-2; no definite D call. The CDR3 length is 10 residues. Germline V gene data show CDR1 as SQVTM and CDR2 as ANQGSEA. Deletions cut 4 bases from V and 5 bases from J, with 5 bases between.

This clonotype was counted many times. The V and J genes are TRBV11-2 and TRBJ2-1; D may correspond to TRBD1 or TRBD2 (5 bases each). V was shortened by 2 bases and J by 1 base, with 12 bases between the two germline ends. Germline V lookup: CDR1 SGHAT, CDR2 FQNNGV. The CDR3 length is 16 residues. CDR3 sequence (DNA): TGTGCCAGCAGCTTAACTAGGTGGACATCCTACAATGAGCAGTTCTTC. Its protein is CASSLTRWTSYNEQFF.

This clonotype occurred many times. The gene calls are TRBV29-1 and TRBJ2-3; tentative D call: TRBD1 (7 bases). V shed 7 bases and J shed 3 bases, with 14 bases lying between them. Per the germline V gene, CDR1 is SQVTM and CDR2 is ANQGSEA. This CDR3 contains 13 residues. The CDR3 region has the DNA TGCAGCGGGAGGGGGCGGGTGACAGATACGCAGTATTTT. This codes for CSGRGRVTDTQYF.

This clonotype was counted a few times. The chain uses TRBV28 and TRBJ2-7; D is possibly TRBD2 (6 bases). Trimming cost V 7 bases and J 2 bases, with 18 bases left between them. CDR3 length: 15 residues. Germline CDR1 is MDHEN and CDR2 is SYDVKM. As DNA, the CDR3 is TGTGCCAGCATGTTCGGCGGGGTGGTGGCCTACGAGCAGTACTTC. This encodes CASMFGGVVAYEQYF.

The CDR3 DNA follows: TGTGCCAGTAGTCCCGTCAGGAACACTGAAGCTTTCTTT. As protein: CASSPVRNTEAFF. J is TRBJ1-1 and V is TRBV19; no clear D. The CDR3 spans 13 residues. V lost 5 bases and J 1 base, leaving 8 bases between the germline ends. Germline loops: CDR1 LNHDA, CDR2 SQIVND (reference sequence).

This clonotype was detected many times. The chain joins TRBV6-1 to TRBJ2-7, with 7 positions matching TRBD1. Germline-derived CDR1 and CDR2 are MNHNS and SASEGT. The CDR3 is made up of 15 amino acids. The junction had 4 bases not matched to a gene; V was cut back by 2 bases and J by 0 bases. Here the CDR3 reads CASSERDSRSYEQYF. The CDR3 coding sequence is TGTGCCAGCAGTGAACGGGACAGCCGCTCCTACGAGCAGTACTTC.

This clonotype was detected ten times or more. The V and J genes are TRBV20-1 and TRBJ2-5; 10 bases align to TRBD2. V was pared by 4 bases and J by 4 bases, with 6 bases of the junction left unmatched. The CDR3 extends over 14 amino acids. Germline V gives CDR1 DFQATT, CDR2 SNEGSKA (reference sequence). The CDR3 protein is CSATLAGLGETQYF. CDR3 bases: TGCAGTGCTACACTAGCGGGGTTAGGAGAGACCCAGTACTTC.

This clonotype came up many times. V gene TRBV12-3 or TRBV12-4 combines with J gene TRBJ1-5, with TRBD1 identical over 7 bases. With 6 bases clipped from V and 3 bases from J, the junction kept 5 bases outside the gene matches. This CDR3 is 14 amino acids long. The CDR3 sequence is CASSLGTVNQPQHF. CDR3 nucleotides: TGTGCCAGCAGCCTAGGGACAGTCAATCAGCCCCAGCATTTT.

This clonotype was found many times. The chain recombines TRBV5-5 with TRBJ2-4; no clear D. The CDR3 covers 15 residues. Germline V gives CDR1 SGHKS, CDR2 YYEKEE (reference sequence). V was cut by 0 bases and J by 1 base, with 8 bases left in between. The CDR3 loop is CASSLALTAKNIQYF. The CDR3 nucleotides are TGTGCCAGCAGCTTGGCCCTGACGGCCAAAAACATTCAGTACTTC.

Worth noting for this clonotype: This may be a read error: a much more frequent sequence differs by one nucleotide. The chain is built from TRBV29-1 and TRBJ2-7; TRBD2 aligns across 13 bases. CDR1 is SQVTM and CDR2 is ANQGSEA in the germline V gene. V gave up 6 bases and J gave up 4 bases; unmatched junction bases: 9. The CDR3 is 15 amino acids. The CDR3 DNA sequence: TGCAGCGTGCTGGAACTAGCGGGAGGGCCTTACGAGCAGTACTTC. Protein: CSVLELAGGPYEQYF.

The chain employs TRBV30 and TRBJ2-7; D remains unclear. Trimming removed 1 base from V and 5 bases from J, with 15 bases in between. The CDR3 has 14 amino acids. The germline gives CDR1 GTSNPN, CDR2 SVGIG (reference sequence). CDR3 protein: CAWSARALGNEQYF. CDR3 nucleotides: TGTGCCTGGAGTGCCCGGGCCTTGGGGAACGAGCAGTACTTC.

A word on this clonotype: It may be a read error: a sequence one base away is much more abundant. The chain carries TRBV27 and TRBJ2-1; possibly TRBD2 for D (5 bases). Germline V CDR1 and CDR2: MNHEY, SMNVEV (reference sequence). V lost 9 bases to trimming and J lost 8 bases, with 17 bases between them. The CDR3 extends over 13 amino acids. DNA of the CDR3: TGTGCCAGACGGGATAAAATTGTCTATGAGCAGTTCTTC. Translated: CARRDKIVYEQFF.

This clonotype appeared many times. This chain joins TRBV5-1 and TRBJ1-1; unclear D gene. V was cut by 0 bases and J by 0 bases, with 15 bases left in between. The CDR3 extends over 17 amino acids. Germline-derived CDR1 and CDR2 are SGHRS and YFSETQ. The CDR3 reads CASSLVGNAGVNTEAFF. CDR3 coding DNA: TGCGCCAGCAGCTTGGTGGGTAATGCGGGCGTGAACACTGAAGCTTTCTTT. Together with reference TRBV5-1 and TRBJ1-1, the CDR3 gives the full variable domain: KAGVTQTPRYLIKTRGQQVTLSCSPISGHRSVSWYQQTPGQGLQFLFEYFSETQRNKGNFPGRFSGRQFSNSRSEMNVSTLELGDSALYLCASSLVGNAGVNTEAFFGQGTRLTVV.

At least ten counts were recorded for this clonotype. This rearrangement joins TRBV11-1 to TRBJ1-1, with a tentative D call TRBD1 (5 bases). Germline V lookup: CDR1 SGHAT, CDR2 FQDESV (reference sequence). The ends were cut back, 2 bases at V and 5 bases at J, with 12 bases in the middle. The CDR3 spans 14 residues. The CDR3, as DNA: TGTGCCAGCAGCTTAATTCGGGGGGGGACTGAAGCTTTCTTT. Its protein is CASSLIRGGTEAFF.

Concerning this clonotype itself: This sequence may be a read error, since a much larger clone differs from it by one base. This chain connects TRBV18 to TRBJ1-2; tentatively, D is TRBD1 (5 bases). This CDR3 is built from 13 residues. CDR1 and CDR2 from the germline V gene are KGHSH and LQKENI. This CDR3 is CASLPETDYGYTF. The CDR3 DNA reads TGTGCCAGCTTACCAGAGACAGACTATGGCTACACCTTC.